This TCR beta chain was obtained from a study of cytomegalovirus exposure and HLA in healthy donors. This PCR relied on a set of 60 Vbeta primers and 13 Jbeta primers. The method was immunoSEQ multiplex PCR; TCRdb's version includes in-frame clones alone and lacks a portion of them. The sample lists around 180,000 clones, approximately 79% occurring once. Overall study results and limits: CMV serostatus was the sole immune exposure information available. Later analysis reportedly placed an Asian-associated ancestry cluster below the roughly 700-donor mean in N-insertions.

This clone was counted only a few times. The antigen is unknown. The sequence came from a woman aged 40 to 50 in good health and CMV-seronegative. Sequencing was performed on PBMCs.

Here the CDR3 DNA reads TGTGCCAGCAGCCCCCGGACAGGGAACACTGAAGCTTTCTTT. It is translated as CASSPRTGNTEAFF. The J gene is TRBJ1-1, the V gene TRBV7-9; the match to TRBD1 covers 7 bases. CDR1 is SEHNR, CDR2 FQNEAQ, per germline (reference sequence). V trimming: 5 bases; J trimming: 1 base; junction bases outside the gene matches: 4. The CDR3 loop spans 14 amino acids. The full variable domain, with the rest looked up from reference TRBV7-9 and TRBJ1-1, is DTGVSQNPRHKITKRGQNVTFRCDPISEHNRLYWYRQTLGQGPEFLTYFQNEAQLEKSRLLSDRFSAERPKGSFSTLEIQRTEQGDSAMYLCASSPRTGNTEAFFGQGTRLTVV.